This TCR beta chain was identified during a study of control samples from healthy donors and cancer patients. Of note for this clone: Other DNA sequences in this sample translate to the same CDR3.

The CDR3 spans 15 residues. V shed 0 bases and J shed 5 bases, with 14 bases lying between them. Germline values: CDR1 SGHRS, CDR2 YFSETQ. Sequencing used immunoSEQ multiplex PCR; TCRdb keeps in-frame clones, though not all of them. The sample holds around 110,000 clones, 93% seen once. The sequence came from a man aged 25 to 40 in good health. V is TRBV5-1 and J is TRBJ2-5; TRBD1 or TRBD2 may be the D gene (6 bases each). The sequenced material came from blood. CDR3: CASSLGGATTETQYF. The CDR3 DNA follows: TGCGCCAGCAGCTTGGGGGGGGCCACGACGGAGACCCAGTACTTC.